This passage covers 3 T cell receptor beta chains from one sample sequenced in a study of radiotherapy plus CTLA-4 blockade in lung cancer (dated 2018 in TCRdb). Library construction relied on the immunoSEQ multiplex PCR assay. Drawn from immuneACCESS, this table holds only the in-frame rearrangements with V and J called that TCRdb kept. Clones are partly lost; checked studies trace under half to an unresolved V gene and leave the rest unexplained. Present in this sample are 70,000 to 100,000 clones, 86% of which were seen just once. Of the sample, 2% to 2.5% is held by the ten largest clones. Specimen: peripheral blood, collected from a patient treated with radiotherapy plus ipilimumab. The receptors originated from a human donor with non-small cell lung cancer who had a partial response to radiotherapy plus ipilimumab.

The chain carries TRBV28 and TRBJ1-1, with D possibly TRBD1 on 5 matching bases. CDR3 length equals 14 residues. Germline V gives CDR1 MDHEN, CDR2 SYDVKM. Trimming shortened V by 6 bases and J by 6 bases, and 17 bases separated the two germline ends. The CDR3 DNA sequence: TGTGCCAGCAGGATCTCCGGGGGGACCGCTGAAGCTTTCTTT. Amino acid sequence: CASRISGGTAEAFF.

V gene TRBV10-3 combines with J gene TRBJ2-5, with a possible D match to TRBD2 (5 bases). This CDR3 spans 15 amino acids. Germline values: CDR1 ENHRY, CDR2 SYGVKD. Trimming shortened V by 6 bases and J by 0 bases, and 14 bases separated the two germline ends. CDR3 sequence (DNA): TGTGCCATCAGGTCTAGCACTGGGGACCAAGAGACCCAGTACTTC. It encodes CAIRSSTGDQETQYF.

The chain is built from TRBV30 and TRBJ2-3; 7 bases agree with TRBD2. Trimming at V came to 2 bases and at J to 5 bases, leaving 10 bases not matched to a gene. The V gene's germline CDR1 is GTSNPN and CDR2 SVGIG (reference sequence). The CDR3 length is 15 residues. The CDR3 spells CAWSFGGSVGDTQYF. CDR3 sequence (DNA): TGTGCCTGGAGTTTTGGCGGGAGCGTGGGAGATACGCAGTATTTT.